This T cell receptor beta chain comes out of a study of prognosis after radiotherapy for stage I lung cancer. Study-wide context: Stage I non-small cell lung cancer cases were enrolled from 2018 through January 2019. Some 15 patients had newly diagnosed primary stage I lung tumors, and four to six had oligometastatic NSCLC after surgical resection of the primary tumor. Study-wide points: Diminished Shannon entropy following stereotactic body radiation therapy characterized patients who developed distant metastases.

CDR1 is SGHTA and CDR2 is FQGTGA in the germline V gene. The CDR3 spans 14 residues. TCR beta CDR3 amplification from genomic DNA was performed by two-round multiplex PCR. Amplification during the initial PCR round employed primers specific to each TRBV and TRBJ gene. One entry per CDR3 protein, called by TCRdb with MiXCR from the multiplex PCR reads. The table includes approximately 25,000 distinct CDR3 sequences, roughly 46% detected once. About this clonotype itself: Its antigen is not identified. Sequence at one end of the junction differs from germline and may be a read error.

The chain recombines TRBV7-3 with TRBJ1-1; D may be TRBD1 (6 bases). This sample comprised PBMCs, obtained before or after stereotactic body radiation therapy (not recorded which). The receptor comes from a donor over 45 with non-small cell lung cancer. The CDR3 bases are TGTGCCAGCAGCTTCACAGGGCCTAACACTGAAGCTCTCTTT. Protein sequence: CASSFTGPNTEALF.